These 14 T cell receptor beta chains came from one sample sequenced in a study of T cells in Graves' hyperthyroidism and ophthalmopathy. Regions amplified from RNA transcripts were the TCR beta CDR3 regions. Carried out on the TCR CDR3, a first-round RT-PCR used the HTBI primer set. Via MiXCR, TCRdb re-called the multiplex PCR reads, giving one row per CDR3 protein. This sample has fewer than 400,000 distinct CDR3 sequences, with approximately 14% found just once. The sample consisted of blood. These receptors all stem from a woman younger than 30 with Graves' hyperthyroidism that later progressed to Graves' ophthalmopathy.

This clonotype was observed a few times. This rearrangement joins TRBV11-2 to TRBJ2-2; 14 bases fit TRBD2. The CDR3 consists of 17 residues. J lost 4 bases, V lost 6 bases, and 7 bases had no gene match. The germline gives CDR1 SGHAT, CDR2 FQNNGV. Here the CDR3 DNA reads TGTGCCAGCAGTAGCGGGACTAGCGGGAGACGCACCGGGGAGCTGTTTTTT. It yields the protein CASSSGTSGRRTGELFF.

Only a few counts were recorded for this clonotype. The V and J genes are TRBV19 and TRBJ1-1, with 8 positions matching TRBD1. CDR1 is LNHDA, CDR2 SQIVND, per germline (reference sequence). This CDR3 comprises 13 residues. Unmatched junction bases numbered 8, after V lost 7 bases and J lost 7 bases. The chain's CDR3 is CASTSTGVVEAFF. For the CDR3, the DNA is TGTGCCAGTACGTCGACAGGGGTTGTTGAAGCTTTCTTT.

As regards this clonotype: An end of the junction does not agree with germline; a read error may underlie this. This chain uses TRBV2 with TRBJ2-7; 13 nucleotides align to TRBD2. There are 16 residues in the CDR3. Germline CDR1 SNHLY, CDR2 FYNNEI. The CDR3 here is CASSEALAGGSYEQYF. The CDR3 nucleotides are TGTGCCAGCAGCGAAGCACTAGCGGGAGGGTCCTACGAGCAGTACTTC. Looking up the rest from reference TRBV2 and TRBJ2-7 gives the full variable domain: EPEVTQTPSHQVTQMGQEVILRCVPISNHLYFYWYRQILGQKVEFLVSFYNNEISEKSEIFDDQFSVERPDGSNFTLKIRSTKLEDSAMYFCASSEALAGGSYEQYFGPGTRLTVT.

In its sample, this clonotype was seen a few times. The chain is built from TRBV9 and TRBJ1-3, with 9 positions matching TRBD1. The CDR3 spans 18 residues. V lost 4 bases, J lost 2 bases, and 13 bases stayed unmatched. Germline CDR1 is SGDLS and CDR2 is YYNGEE. The CDR3 loop reads CASSSIFRTGDPGNTIYF. The CDR3 DNA reads TGTGCCAGCAGCTCCATATTTCGGACAGGGGATCCTGGAAACACCATATATTTT.

This rearrangement joins TRBV12-3 or TRBV12-4 to TRBJ1-6; no definite D call. V lost 5 bases to trimming and J lost 10 bases, with 15 bases between them. This CDR3 region has 14 residues. The CDR3 loop is CASSNDPARSPLHF. Here the CDR3 DNA reads TGTGCCAGCAGTAATGACCCGGCGAGGTCACCCCTCCACTTT.

This clonotype has just a few counts. This CDR3 reads CASSQDPGGFASRSYNEQFF. Here the CDR3 DNA reads TGTGCCAGCAGCCAAGATCCGGGAGGATTCGCCTCGAGATCCTACAATGAGCAGTTCTTC. The chain couples TRBV3-1 to TRBJ2-1, with 7 bases aligning to TRBD2. This CDR3 is 20 amino acids long. With 0 bases clipped from V and 1 base from J, the junction kept 15 bases outside the gene matches. Germline V gene data show CDR1 as LGHDT and CDR2 as YNNKEL (reference sequence).

This clonotype was observed many times. The chain uses TRBV2 and TRBJ2-7, with a weak D call TRBD2 (6 bases). Trimming took 11 bases from V and 6 from J, leaving 17 bases between them. Germline values: CDR1 SNHLY, CDR2 FYNNEI. The CDR3 has 12 residues. CDR3 sequence reads: CAGGLGAGEQYF. Written as DNA, the CDR3 is TGTGCCGGGGGGTTAGGGGCCGGCGAGCAGTACTTC.

As regards this clonotype: This could be a read error, since a much larger clone is one nucleotide away. The rearrangement joins TRBV28 to TRBJ2-2; D is possibly TRBD2 (6 bases). The CDR3 consists of 16 residues. Germline loops: CDR1 MDHEN, CDR2 SYDVKM. CDR3 region: CASRVVGDANTGEVFF. The CDR3 DNA reads TGTGCCAGCAGGGTAGTTGGAGACGCGAACACCGGGGAGGTGTTTTTT.

This clonotype showed up just a few times. The chain joins TRBV12-3 or TRBV12-4 to TRBJ2-5; weak D call: TRBD2 (6 bases). The CDR3 covers 13 residues. V was cut by 5 bases and J by 5 bases, with 12 bases left in between. This CDR3 is CASSPTRGETQYF. The CDR3 coding sequence is TGTGCCAGCAGTCCGACCCGGGGGGAGACCCAGTACTTC.

This clonotype was seen ten or more times. The CDR3 loop is CASSPLAEYNEQFF. DNA of the CDR3: TGTGCCAGCAGCCCACTAGCGGAGTACAATGAGCAGTTCTTC. The chain employs TRBV28 and TRBJ2-1, with 8 bases matching TRBD2. CDR1 and CDR2 from the germline V gene are MDHEN and SYDVKM. This CDR3 has 14 residues. Unmatched junction bases numbered 5, after V lost 6 bases and J lost 4 bases.

The chain has TRBV9 and TRBJ2-3; TRBD1 might be the D (6 bases). The CDR3 runs to 15 residues. In germline, CDR1 is SGDLS, CDR2 YYNGEE. The V and J ends lost 2 bases and 4 bases respectively, with 14 bases between them. The CDR3 loop reads CASSVNNRAADTQYF. CDR3 DNA: TGTGCCAGCAGCGTTAATAACAGGGCTGCAGATACGCAGTATTTT. The variable domain in full, with the rest retrieved from reference TRBV9 and TRBJ2-3, is DSGVTQTPKHLITATGQRVTLRCSPRSGDLSVYWYQQSLDQGLQFLIQYYNGEERAKGNILERFSAQQFPDLHSELNLSSLELGDSALYFCASSVNNRAADTQYFGPGTRLTVL.

This clonotype was seen at least ten times. The gene calls are TRBV7-2 and TRBJ1-4; D is unresolved. V was cut by 1 base and J by 6 bases, with 9 bases left in between. In germline, CDR1 is SGHTA, CDR2 FQGNSA. This CDR3 region has 14 residues. CDR3 region: CASSLGVTYEKLFF. The CDR3 DNA sequence: TGTGCCAGCAGCTTAGGGGTGACCTATGAAAAACTGTTTTTT. Full variable domain (missing parts from reference TRBV7-2 and TRBJ1-4): GAGVSQSPSNKVTEKGKDVELRCDPISGHTALYWYRQSLGQGLEFLIYFQGNSAPDKSGLPSDRFSAERTGGSVSTLTIQRTQQEDSAVYLCASSLGVTYEKLFFGSGTQLSVL.

This clonotype was seen repeatedly, ten times or more. V gene TRBV6-1 combines with J gene TRBJ2-7; D is unclear. This CDR3 is 17 amino acids long. From germline, CDR1 is MNHNS and CDR2 SASEGT. V was cut by 5 bases and J by 2 bases, with 22 bases left in between. CDR3 region: CASSHQTAAYLTYEQYF. For the CDR3, the DNA is TGTGCCAGCAGTCACCAAACGGCGGCGTATCTAACCTACGAGCAGTACTTC.

V gene TRBV28 combines with J gene TRBJ2-5; 12 bases are a match to TRBD1. The V segment lost 5 bases and the J segment 4 bases; nucleotides outside the gene matches: 8. Germline CDR1 and CDR2: MDHEN and SYDVKM. The CDR3 is made up of 16 amino acids. The chain's CDR3 is CASSGDRGRVGETQYF. The DNA of the CDR3 is TGTGCCAGCAGTGGGGACAGGGGGCGGGTAGGAGAGACCCAGTACTTC.